This record covers a single T cell receptor (beta chain). The antigen is unknown. Only in-frame clones appear in the TCRdb table, and some are missing; sequencing was by immunoSEQ multiplex PCR. The repertoire has hundreds of thousands of clones, 92% of them found once; the top ten carry less than 25%. The record originates from a study of shared clonotypes between healthy human individuals. The study's findings and limits: Across subsets, estimated richness was generally greater for naive than for memory populations. Generation probability values for non-shared clonotypes were lower than those for clonotypes shared by all four donors.

The junction had 9 bases not matched to a gene; V was cut back by 1 base and J by 2 bases. There are 17 residues in the CDR3. CDR1 SGHAT and CDR2 FQDESV come from the germline V gene (reference sequence). Naive CD8 cells were CD45RO-negative, positively selected for CCR7, excluding terminally differentiated effector memory CD45RA+ cells. This sequence originates from a man in his thirties or forties in good health. Sequencing was carried out using naive CD8+ T cells sorted from blood. The chain employs TRBV11-1 and TRBJ2-5, with 8 bases matching TRBD2. CDR3 amino acids: CASSLGDSGTPQETQYF. The CDR3 coding sequence is TGTGCCAGCAGCTTAGGTGATAGCGGGACCCCTCAAGAGACCCAGTACTTC.